This T cell receptor (beta chain) was sequenced during a study of OX40 agonist ivuxolimab in advanced cancers. Findings of the study overall: In a subset of nonresponders, normalized T-cell clonal expansion was also low.

The V end lost 0 bases, the J end lost 3 bases, and 11 bases lay between the germline ends. CDR1 and CDR2 from the germline V gene are MGHRA and YSYEKL. The CDR3 is made up of 15 amino acids. This table comes from immunoSEQ multiplex PCR, and its TCRdb copy is limited to in-frame clones, with some not included. The sample includes about 54,000 clones, 80% to 95% of them seen just once. As concerns this clone: Antigen unknown.

V usage is TRBV4-1 and J usage is TRBJ1-1, with D perhaps TRBD1 (5 bases). The TCR originated in an adult with an advanced solid tumor such as melanoma, head and neck, liver or kidney cancer. Sequenced material: CD4+ or CD8+ T cells sorted from blood, taken in a trial of the OX40 agonist ivuxolimab. In DNA, the CDR3 is TGCGCCAGCAGCCAAGACAGGGTCGGGTACACTGAAGCTTTCTTT. Translation: CASSQDRVGYTEAFF.